This TCR beta chain was sequenced during a study of T cells in Graves' hyperthyroidism and ophthalmopathy. The source material, RNA transcripts, was used to amplify TCR beta CDR3 regions. Primed by the HTBI set, a first-round RT-PCR was run on the TCR CDR3. TCRdb called the multiplex PCR reads again in MiXCR, with one record for every CDR3 protein. The sample has about 420,000 distinct CDR3 sequences; roughly an eighth are singletons. The CDR3 totals 17 residues. Trimming pared 5 bases from V and 0 bases from J, leaving 17 bases between. CDR1 LNHNV and CDR2 YYDKDF come from the germline V gene (reference sequence).

The clonotype comes from a woman younger than 30 with Graves' hyperthyroidism. This rearrangement joins TRBV15 to TRBJ2-1; TRBD2 might be the D (7 bases). The sequenced sample was blood. Here the CDR3 DNA reads TGTGCCACCAGCGGGCGGAGGGGGGGGGACTCCTACAATGAGCAGTTCTTC. Amino acid sequence: CATSGRRGGDSYNEQFF.